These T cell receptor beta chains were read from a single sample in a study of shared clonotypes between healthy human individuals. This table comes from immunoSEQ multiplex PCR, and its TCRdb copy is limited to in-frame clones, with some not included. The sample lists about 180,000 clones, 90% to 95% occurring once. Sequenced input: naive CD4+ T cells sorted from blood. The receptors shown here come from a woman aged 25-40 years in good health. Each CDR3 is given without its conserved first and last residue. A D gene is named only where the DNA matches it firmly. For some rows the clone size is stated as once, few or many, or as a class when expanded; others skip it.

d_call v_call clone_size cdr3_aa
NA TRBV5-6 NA ASSLQGGTEAF
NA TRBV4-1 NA ASSQVWPVQRNSYEQY
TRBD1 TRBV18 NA ASSQGTGNTGELF
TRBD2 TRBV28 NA ASSPTSGKREQY
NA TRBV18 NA ASSSRDSQDEQY
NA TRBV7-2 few ASSLGGLPREPQH
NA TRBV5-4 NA ASSLGTGASYEQY
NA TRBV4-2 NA ASSQIRWDQPRVDEQF
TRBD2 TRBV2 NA ASSGSHSGASTDTQY
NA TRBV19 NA ASSIAGGNTEAF
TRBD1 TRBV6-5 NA ASSSWDRGQSFEQY
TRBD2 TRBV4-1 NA ASSQGVLAGYEQY
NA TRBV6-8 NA ARDYQETQY
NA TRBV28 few ASSPRPGGSYEQY
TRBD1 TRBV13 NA ASSKTGADTQY
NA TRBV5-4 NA ASSLWGGTDTQY
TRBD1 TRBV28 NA ASSGTGEQREKLF
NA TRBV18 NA ASSPQGENQPQH
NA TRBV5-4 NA ASSLGGAGRTGELF
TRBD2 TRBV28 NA ASSHAGASGGYEQY
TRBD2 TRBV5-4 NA ASSQDGTRSF
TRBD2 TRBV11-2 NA ASSTAGDLAYEQY
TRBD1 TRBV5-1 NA ASSATGTGNYEQY
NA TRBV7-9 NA ASSLGQGLGYGYT
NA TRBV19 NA ASSAHRDLEQY
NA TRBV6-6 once ASSFGGTVTEAF
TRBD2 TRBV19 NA ASSITSGSADTQY
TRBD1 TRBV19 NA ASRRRTGGFNEKLF
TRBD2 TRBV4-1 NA ASSQVLSGRNGYEQY
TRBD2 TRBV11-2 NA ASSPGTSGTYEQY
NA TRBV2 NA ASYLRGVHSDTQY
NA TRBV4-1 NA ASSQELAPSYEQY
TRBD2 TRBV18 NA ASSERGIETQY
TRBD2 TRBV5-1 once ASSLGTSGSSYNEQF
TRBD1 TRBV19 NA ASSRDRGYEQY
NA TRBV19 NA ASGVRSKRGNTEAF
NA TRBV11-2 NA ASSLGFSEPWGYT
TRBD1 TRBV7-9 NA ASSYSGQGIGETQY
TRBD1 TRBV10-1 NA ASSESVGQGQETQY
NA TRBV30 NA AWRTAGAQETQY
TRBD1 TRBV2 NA ASTWTGQQETQY
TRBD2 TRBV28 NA ASTPRGEFVEQY
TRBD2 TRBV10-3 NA AISDPTSGKQY
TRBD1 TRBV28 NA ASSPGTAGNEKLF
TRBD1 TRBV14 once ASSRQGGNTEAF
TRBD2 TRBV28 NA ASSLWAGGFTDTQY
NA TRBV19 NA ASRGVPDTQY
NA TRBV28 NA ASSSTSGTISHPNYGYT
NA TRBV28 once ASSKGYTDTQY
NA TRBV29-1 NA SVRNWTVTEAF
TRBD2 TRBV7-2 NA ASSLGGGGSGMVQY
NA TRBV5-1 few ASSYTVLSGEQY
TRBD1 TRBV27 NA AKETGSSSGNTIY
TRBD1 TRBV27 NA ASSKTGVQQPQH
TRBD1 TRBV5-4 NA ASSPGGMRAYEQY